This T cell receptor (beta chain) comes out of a study of cytomegalovirus exposure and HLA in healthy donors. Looking at the study overall: In a previous analysis, approximately 110 million unique TCR beta sequences were found from some 180 million T cells. Study results and caveats: HLA-A and HLA-B allele assignments for most subjects were reportedly predicted accurately using TCR beta sequences. A list of 150 to 200 TCR beta chains associated with cytomegalovirus was given. A later analysis reportedly found fewer N-insertions in an Asian-associated ancestry cluster than the roughly 670-donor mean.

A word on this clone: The target antigen is unknown.

The PCR ran on 60 Vbeta and 13 Jbeta primers. Profiling relied on immunoSEQ multiplex PCR, and the TCRdb table lists in-frame clones only, not all of them. Of under 120,000 clones in the sample, approximately 70% were seen once. Germline-derived CDR1 and CDR2 are MNHEY and SMNVEV (reference sequence). The CDR3 covers 15 residues. The junction had 3 bases not matched to a gene; V was cut back by 2 bases and J by 4 bases. The source of this sequence is a man in his forties or fifties in good health and CMV-seropositive. The sample consisted of PBMCs. The chain uses TRBV27 and TRBJ2-3; 10 bases line up with TRBD2. CDR3 coding DNA: TGTGCCAGCAGTTTAGGAGCGGGAGGGTCAGATACGCAGTATTTT. This gives the protein CASSLGAGGSDTQYF.